This T cell receptor beta chain was sequenced for a study of T cell clones after liver transplantation. Findings and limits, study-wide: Migration into the graft, not deletion, may explain lost graft donor-reactive T cells.

In regard to this clone: The antigen remains undetermined.

The V end lost 9 bases, the J end lost 6 bases, and 14 bases lay between the germline ends. Germline lookup yields CDR1 SNHLY and CDR2 FYNNEI. The CDR3 runs 12 residues. Sequenced by immunoSEQ multiplex PCR; TCRdb stores in-frame clones only, minus some. The sample lists more than 7,500 clones; about 79% were seen once. The TCR sequence derives from a human donor who received a liver transplant. The starting material was CD8+ T cells from blood, obtained before liver transplant. V is TRBV2 and J is TRBJ1-1, with D unresolved. In DNA, the CDR3 is TGTGCCAGGGGAGAGGGAGGTTCTGAAGCTTTCTTT. Protein sequence: CARGEGGSEAFF.